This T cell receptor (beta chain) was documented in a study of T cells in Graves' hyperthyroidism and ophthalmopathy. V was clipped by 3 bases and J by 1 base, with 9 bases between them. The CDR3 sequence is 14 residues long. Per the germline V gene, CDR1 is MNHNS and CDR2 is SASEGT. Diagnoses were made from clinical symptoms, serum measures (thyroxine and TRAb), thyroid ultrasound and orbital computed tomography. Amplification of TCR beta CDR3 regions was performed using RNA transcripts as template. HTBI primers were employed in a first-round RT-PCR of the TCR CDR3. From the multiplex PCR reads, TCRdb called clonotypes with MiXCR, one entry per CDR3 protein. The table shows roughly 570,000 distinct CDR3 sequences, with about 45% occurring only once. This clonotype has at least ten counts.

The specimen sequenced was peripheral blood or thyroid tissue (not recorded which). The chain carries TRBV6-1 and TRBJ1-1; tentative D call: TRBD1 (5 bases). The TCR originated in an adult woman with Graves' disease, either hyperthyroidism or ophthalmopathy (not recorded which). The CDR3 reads CASSDQTGNTEAFF. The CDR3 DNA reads TGTGCCAGCAGTGACCAAACAGGGAACACTGAAGCTTTCTTT.